These T cell receptor beta chains were read from a single sample in a study of blood T cell repertoires in COVID-19. Only in-frame clones appear in the TCRdb table, and some are missing; sequencing was by immunoSEQ multiplex PCR. This table holds hundreds of thousands of clones, 65% to 90% found once. The sample taken for sequencing was PBMCs or T cells enriched from blood (not recorded which). The receptors come from a woman aged 40 to 50 with acute COVID-19. The CDR3 runs from the conserved cysteine through the conserved F or W. The D gene is left open where the match is weak. Size tells how often a clone was seen (once, few, many) or the class of an expanded clone, and some rows leave it out.

D gene,J gene,clone size,V gene,CDR3 DNA,CDR3 protein
.,TRBJ2-3,.,TRBV7-3,TGTGCCAGCAGCTTGGGGACTAGCACAGATACGCAGTATTTT,CASSLGTSTDTQYF
TRBD1,TRBJ1-3,.,TRBV4-1,TGCGCCAGCTCACAGGGGCCTGGAAACACCATATATTTT,CASSQGPGNTIYF
.,TRBJ2-1,.,TRBV7-9,TGTGCCAGCAGCTTACACGCGGACAATGAGCAGTTCTTC,CASSLHADNEQFF
TRBD1,TRBJ1-2,.,TRBV3-1/TRBV3-2,TGTGCCAGCAGCCAAGTGGACAGGGACTATGGCTACACCTTC,CASSQVDRDYGYTF
TRBD2,TRBJ2-7,few,TRBV6-1,TGTGCCAGCAGTGATCCGAGCGGGGCCACCTACGAGCAGTACTTC,CASSDPSGATYEQYF
.,TRBJ2-7,.,TRBV28,TGTGCCAGAAAACGGGAATCGGGTCTCTACGAGCAGTACTTC,CARKRESGLYEQYF
TRBD1,TRBJ2-1,.,TRBV6-5,TGTGCCAGCAGTTACTCGGGACAGGGGGCAGGCAATGAGCAGTTCTTC,CASSYSGQGAGNEQFF
.,TRBJ2-7,.,TRBV9,TGTGCCAGCAGCCGCTACGAGCAGTACTTC,CASSRYEQYF
.,TRBJ1-1,.,TRBV11-2,TGTGCCAGCAGCTTAAGGGGCACTGAAGCTTTCTTT,CASSLRGTEAFF
TRBD2,TRBJ2-1,.,TRBV4-3,TGCGCCAGCAGTCAAGTGTGGGAACTAGCGGGTAGTATGCAGTTCTTC,CASSQVWELAGSMQFF
TRBD2,TRBJ2-1,once,TRBV27,TGTGCCAGCAGTTTACGGACTAGCGGGAGTCGGGGTGAGCAGTTCTTC,CASSLRTSGSRGEQFF
.,TRBJ1-2,.,TRBV7-2,TGTGCCAGCAGCTTGACAGGCCTGGGATATGGCTACACCTTC,CASSLTGLGYGYTF
TRBD1,TRBJ1-5,.,TRBV6-5,TGTGCCAGCAGAATACGGACAGGGCGTCAGCCCCAGCATTTT,CASRIRTGRQPQHF
.,TRBJ1-1,.,TRBV6-5,TGTGCCAGCAGTTGGGAAGGGAGCGGGCCTGAAGCTTTCTTT,CASSWEGSGPEAFF
TRBD1,TRBJ1-5,.,TRBV7-2,TGTGCCAGCAGCCTCGGACAGGGAGGGCAGCCCCAGCATTTT,CASSLGQGGQPQHF
TRBD2,TRBJ2-3,.,TRBV14,TGTGCCAGCAGCCACGTCGGGGTGCCGGGACTAGCGAGCACAGATACGCAGTATTTT,CASSHVGVPGLASTDTQYF
.,TRBJ1-5,.,TRBV27,TGTGCCAGCAGTTTAAATATAGGGAGTATAATCGCCCAGCCCCAGCATTTT,CASSLNIGSIIAQPQHF
.,TRBJ1-1,.,TRBV19,TGTGCCAGTAGTATAGACAGAAACACTGAAGCTTTCTTT,CASSIDRNTEAFF
TRBD2,TRBJ2-2,.,TRBV9,TGTGCCAGCAGCGGGTTGGGGACTATTGGGGCCGGGGAGCTGTTTTTT,CASSGLGTIGAGELFF
TRBD2,TRBJ2-5,.,TRBV2,TGTGCCAGCAGTGAACCCGGGAGGGCCACCAAGACCCAGTACTTC,CASSEPGRATKTQYF
TRBD1,TRBJ2-3,.,TRBV27,TGTGCCAGCAGGGGAACACCGGGACAGGGGGCGGGAGATACGCAGTATTTT,CASRGTPGQGAGDTQYF
.,TRBJ2-7,.,TRBV7-3,TGTGCCCCTAGGAGGTCCTACGAGCAGTACTTC,CAPRRSYEQYF
.,TRBJ2-1,once,TRBV5-6,TGTGCCAGCAGCTCTGGCGGAGTCACGGGTCTCTTC,CASSSGGVTGLF
.,TRBJ2-7,few,TRBV3-1/TRBV3-2,TGTGCCAGCAGCCGAGGGTACGAGCAGTACTTC,CASSRGYEQYF
.,TRBJ1-2,once,TRBV7-8,TGTGCCAGCAGCTTAGATTCCGGGGGGGGCTACACCTTC,CASSLDSGGGYTF
TRBD2,TRBJ2-3,.,TRBV5-1,TGCGCCAGCAGCTTGGCGGGACTAGGCCCTACAGATACGCAGTATTTT,CASSLAGLGPTDTQYF
TRBD1,TRBJ2-7,.,TRBV6-2/TRBV6-3,TGTGCCAGCAGTTACTCGACCCGGGACAGGGGTTTTGTCGGAATCTCCTACGAGCAGTACTTC,CASSYSTRDRGFVGISYEQYF
TRBD2,TRBJ2-6,.,TRBV7-9,TGTGCCAGCAGCCTTGGACTAGCGGGAGCTGGGGCCAACGTCCTGACTTTC,CASSLGLAGAGANVLTF
.,TRBJ1-1,.,TRBV27,TGTGCCAGCTGGGGGCTGATCAACACTGAAGCTTTCTTT,CASWGLINTEAFF
TRBD2,TRBJ2-1,once,TRBV3-1/TRBV3-2,TGTGCCAGCAGCTCGCCACCCGGGACTAGCGGCGGGAGGGTGTACAATGAGCAGTTCTTC,CASSSPPGTSGGRVYNEQFF
.,TRBJ2-7,.,TRBV6-6,TGTGCCAGCAGTAAGCGGGACACGACCTACGAGCAGTACTTC,CASSKRDTTYEQYF
.,TRBJ1-2,once,TRBV3-1/TRBV3-2,TGTGCCAGCAGCGGGGGCCGAACAGAAACCTTC,CASSGGRTETF
TRBD2,TRBJ2-7,.,TRBV7-2,TGTGCCAGCAGCTCCACACCCGGGGGGGAGCAGTACTTC,CASSSTPGGEQYF
.,TRBJ2-7,once,TRBV18,TGTGCCAGCTCACCGGGACTGAGCTACGAGCAGTACTTC,CASSPGLSYEQYF
.,TRBJ2-1,.,TRBV24-1,TGTGCCACCAGTGATTCCGACTTACTAAGTAGCGGGACAGTCAATGAGCAGTTCTTC,CATSDSDLLSSGTVNEQFF
TRBD1,TRBJ1-2,.,TRBV7-2,TGTGCCAGCAGCTTCGGACAGGGGAGAGATGGCTACACCTTC,CASSFGQGRDGYTF
.,TRBJ1-2,few,TRBV3-1/TRBV3-2,TGTGCCAGCAGCTCCGTTTCCCGCGGGGACTATGGCTACACCTTC,CASSSVSRGDYGYTF
TRBD2,TRBJ2-1,.,TRBV4-3,TGCGCCAGCAGCCAAGGAGGCGGCGGGGGTCTCTACAATGAGCAGTTCTTC,CASSQGGGGGLYNEQFF
.,TRBJ1-5,.,TRBV18,TGTGCCAGCTCTGTAGGTCCGGGTCAGCCCCAGCATTTT,CASSVGPGQPQHF